The sequence of this T cell receptor beta chain was determined in a study of siplizumab effects on memory and regulatory T cells. Study context: Investigators ran mixed lymphocyte reactions in pairs, testing siplizumab at roughly 0.93 ug/mL against no drug.

The mixed lymphocyte reaction cells were held in coculture (37°C) for around 6 days. Findings of the study overall: Proliferating Tregs taken from siplizumab cultures were not shown to have a confirmed suppressive function. Most proliferating CD4+ or CD8+ clones, roughly 75-95%, had no naive or memory assignment. The study found naive T cells seemingly more diverse than memory cells and seemingly major alloresponse contributors.

The CDR3 totals 15 residues. Germline V lookup: CDR1 SEHNR, CDR2 FQNEAQ (reference sequence). With 4 bases removed from V and 6 bases from J, the gap between germline ends came to 16 bases. Some clones are missing from TCRdb's copy, which holds only in-frame ones; the method was immunoSEQ multiplex PCR. The sample has more than 9,500 clones, approximately 45% seen once. This clone has only a few counts. Its antigen is currently unknown. The clonotype originates from a human donor in good health; the cells came from an allogeneic mixed lymphocyte reaction. Some clones in this sample may be carry-over from other donors' samples. The source material was CFSE-low (dividing) CD8+ T cells sorted from an allogeneic mixed lymphocyte reaction. The chain uses TRBV7-9 and TRBJ1-5, with D perhaps matching TRBD1 (6 bases). Here the CDR3 DNA reads TGTGCCAGCAGCTCGTCAGGGGTTCAGGGTCAGCCCCAGCATTTT. This translates into CASSSSGVQGQPQHF.